A single sample gave rise to the 4 T cell receptor beta chains below, sequenced in a study of blood T cell repertoires in COVID-19. The protocol was immunoSEQ multiplex PCR, while the TCRdb copy is restricted to in-frame clones and leaves out a portion. This sample has about 9,000 clones; approximately 80% occur once, and the top ten carry about a tenth. Sequenced input: peripheral blood. The source of these receptors is a human donor in a cohort sampled during active COVID-19.

V usage is TRBV15 and J usage is TRBJ2-4, with D possibly being TRBD2 (7 bases). The V end lost 0 bases, the J end lost 0 bases, and 24 bases lay between the germline ends. The germline CDR1 and CDR2 sequences are LNHNV and YYDKDF (reference sequence). The CDR3 length is 21 residues. This CDR3 is CATSRDDRWRGQRLAKNIQYF. CDR3 DNA: TGTGCCACCAGCAGAGATGATCGGTGGCGGGGGCAACGGCTAGCCAAAAACATTCAGTACTTC.

Concerning this clone: A junction boundary mismatches the germline segment, possibly from a read error. The chain couples TRBV7-7 to TRBJ2-5; the match to TRBD2 covers 9 bases. The CDR3 covers 15 residues. Germline assignment: CDR1 SSHAT and CDR2 FNYEAQ (reference sequence). CDR3 protein: CASSWGSGGLETQYF. The CDR3 DNA is TGTGCTAGCAGCTGGGGTAGCGGGGGCCTAGAGACCCAGTACTTC.

The chain links TRBV24-1 to TRBJ2-2; tentatively, D is TRBD2 (6 bases). This CDR3 is 14 amino acids long. The germline V gene has CDR1 KGHDR and CDR2 SFDVKD. Trimming left V 7 bases short and J 3 bases short, with 11 bases between. The CDR3 protein is CATRSAGHTGELFF. The CDR3 nucleotides read TGTGCCACCAGATCGGCGGGACACACCGGGGAGCTGTTTTTT.

This rearrangement joins TRBV15 to TRBJ2-3; a weak D match, TRBD1 (5 bases). Germline V gives CDR1 LNHNV, CDR2 YYDKDF (reference sequence). The CDR3 is 14 residues long. The V and J ends lost 3 bases and 1 base respectively, with 8 bases between them. The CDR3 loop is CATSSQGGTDTQYF. CDR3 coding DNA: TGTGCCACCAGCAGTCAGGGCGGCACAGATACGCAGTATTTT.